This T cell receptor beta chain was identified in a study of T cell responses to AZD1222 COVID-19 vaccine (dated by TCRdb to 2020 to 2022). For the study in its entirety: A total of 233 trial participants underwent TCR sequencing, of whom about 200 received two doses of AZD1222 and around 25 received two doses of the MenACWY control vaccine. Trial participants were enrolled by age into 18-55, 56-69 and 70-plus year subgroups, with approximately 150, 28 and 58 TCR-sequenced participants respectively.

About this clone itself: What antigen it recognizes has not been identified. No much larger clonotype is one base removed from it; base qualities were not supplied.

The CDR3 sequence holds 13 residues, the cysteine and phenylalanine included. The sequence is cut down to CDR3 DNA, 39 bases in frame from base 1. V trim: 9 bases; J trim: 7 bases; unmatched bases: 8. The CDR1 and CDR2 encoded by the germline V gene are SGHAT and FQNNGV. The investigation overall reported the following: Conclusions about previously exposed vaccinees were limited because only six AZD1222 recipients were SARS-CoV-2 seropositive at baseline. The 56-69-year group was small, and its depth increase did not reach significance, likely because of low power. A significant rise in spike-specific TCR breadth and depth was observed after two AZD1222 doses relative to day 0 and relative to MenACWY recipients. Participants were mostly white British, with more females than males. The authors suggested clonal diversity may have been underestimated. Nearly half of unique spike-specific TCRs reportedly recognized epitopes outside regions mutated in the B.1.351 and B.1.1.7 variants. The whole spike protein was spanned by vaccine-associated CD4 TCRs, and dominant responses were seen in regions 160-218 and 743-854. Because no day 14 peak-response samples were available, repertoires were characterized only after the peak T cell response.

Interpreted using the paper, the time point label stands for: baseline before first vaccination. The label giving this sample's treatment or condition can be read as: meningococcal conjugate vaccine given as trial control. Samples from vaccinated people were obtained from the UK trials COV001 and COV002, which included a single-blind randomized controlled phase 2/3 trial of AZD1222 (ChAdOx1 nCoV-19) in healthy adults. Trial participant PBMC samples were collected at day 0 and day 28 after the second dose for TCRbeta chain sequencing. The CDR3 regions of human TCRbeta chains were analyzed by immunosequencing. Under the source paper's analysis protocol: TCRs in the repertoires were matched against a reference library of SARS-CoV-2-specific TCRs that had been generated with the MIRA antigen-specificity platform. Breadth was defined as the fraction of unique TCRs that were SARS-CoV-2-associated. Depth was defined as the fraction of total T cells that were SARS-CoV-2-associated. Using the MIRA data, every spike-specific TCR was mapped to the spike region that the TCR reacted to and assigned to either a CD4 or a CD8 class. Log10-transformed breadth and depth values were compared by one-way ANOVA with Sidak's multiple comparisons tests. The table was pulled from immuneACCESS by TCRdb, which kept in-frame rearrangements only. Such tables lose some clones; where checked, under half of the loss comes from unresolved V genes, and the rest has no known cause. V, J and clone size are taken as reported in that table, and D and trimming were inferred from the DNA itself. This sample comprises some 120,000 clones, approximately 85% of them detected only once. The ten top clones hold 3% to 4.5% of the sample.

The sequence links TRBV11-2 to TRBJ2-1; 8 bases in between match TRBD1. The specimen comprised peripheral blood, sampled on day 0 of MenACWY control vaccination. The sequence derives from an adult in good health. The CDR3 here reads CASRNTGGNEQFF. Here is the DNA: TGTGCCAGTAGGAATACAGGGGGGAATGAGCAGTTCTTC.